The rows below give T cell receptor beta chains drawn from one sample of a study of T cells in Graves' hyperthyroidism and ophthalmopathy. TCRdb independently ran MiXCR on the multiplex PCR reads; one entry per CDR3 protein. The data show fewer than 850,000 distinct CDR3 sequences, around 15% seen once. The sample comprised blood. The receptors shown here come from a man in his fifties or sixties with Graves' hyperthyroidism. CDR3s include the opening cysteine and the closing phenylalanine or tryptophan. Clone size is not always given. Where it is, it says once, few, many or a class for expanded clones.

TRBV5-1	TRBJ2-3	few	CASSQREADTQYF
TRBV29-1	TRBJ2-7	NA	CSVEGTSYEQYF
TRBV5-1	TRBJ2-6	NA	CASSLFRGSGANVLTF
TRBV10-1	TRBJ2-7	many	CASSEPGQGPYEQYF
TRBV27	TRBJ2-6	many	CASSTLGVSGLFSGANVLTF
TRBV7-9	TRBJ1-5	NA	CASGWGNQPQHF
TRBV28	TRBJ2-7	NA	CASALGTSGPYEQYF
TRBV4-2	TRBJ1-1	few	CASSQDRTGGDSEAFF
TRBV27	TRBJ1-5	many	CASSLARNQPQHF
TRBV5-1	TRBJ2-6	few	CASSLARGGANVLTF
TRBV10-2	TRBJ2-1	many	CASRTHTDLREQFF
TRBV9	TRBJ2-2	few	CASSPQTSGRPNTGELFF
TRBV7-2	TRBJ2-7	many	CASSLDANSYEQYF
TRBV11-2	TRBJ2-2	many	CASALIRRSTGELFF
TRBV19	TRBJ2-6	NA	CASSIADSLPWANVLTF
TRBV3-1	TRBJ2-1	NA	CASSPGTSSLEQFF
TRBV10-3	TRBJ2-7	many	CAISGGSSYEQYF
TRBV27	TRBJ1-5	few	CASRGGIGNQPQHF
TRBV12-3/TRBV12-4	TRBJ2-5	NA	CASSFGGTSVPSQETQYF
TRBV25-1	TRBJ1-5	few	CASSGGAGDRGNQPQHF
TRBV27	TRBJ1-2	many	CASSSRQGGYGYTF
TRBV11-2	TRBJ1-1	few	CASSLDAYTEAFF
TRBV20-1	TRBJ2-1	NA	CSAGEPAGVYNEQFF
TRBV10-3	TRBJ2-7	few	CAIGGYHEQYF
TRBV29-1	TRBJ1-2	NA	CSVAGGTLFYGYTF
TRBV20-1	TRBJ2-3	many	CSARISGRSTDTQYF
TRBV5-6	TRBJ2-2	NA	CASSLMGEEVTGELFF
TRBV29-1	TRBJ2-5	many	CSVGTGGTGGTQYF
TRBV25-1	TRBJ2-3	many	CASSEGLSGSDTQYF
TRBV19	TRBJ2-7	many	CASSIDRPGRSYEQYF
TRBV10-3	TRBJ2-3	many	CAISESPGLAGGSDTQYF
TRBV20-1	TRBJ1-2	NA	CSAPNRGAEGYTF
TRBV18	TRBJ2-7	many	CASSPPDRESEQYF
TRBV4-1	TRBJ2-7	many	CASSHLISGSRYEQYF
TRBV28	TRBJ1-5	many	CASSSPGQGTYSNQPQHF
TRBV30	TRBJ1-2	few	CAWAWGSNGYTF
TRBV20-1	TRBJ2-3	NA	CSAMDPRDTQYF
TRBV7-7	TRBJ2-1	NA	CASSPERGNEQFF
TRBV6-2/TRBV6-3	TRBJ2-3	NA	CASSSVLRGPDTQYF
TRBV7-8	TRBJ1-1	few	CASSLAAGTNTEAFF
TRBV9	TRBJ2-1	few	CASSAAGGSENEQFF
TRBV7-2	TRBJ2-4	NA	CASSLAIAVKNIQYF